This T cell receptor (beta chain) was retrieved from a study of identical twins. Whole-study findings and limits: Weaker excess sharing between twins was seen in beta out-of-frame sequences. Abundant cord blood beta clonotypes carried fewer insertions; memory repertoires showed none.

This clonotype was seen more than once but under ten times. Antigen specificity is unknown. CDR1 DFQATT and CDR2 SNEGSKA come from the germline V gene (reference sequence). V lost 5 bases to trimming and J lost 7 bases; unmatched junction nucleotides: 10. The CDR3 loop spans 14 amino acids. MiXCR, applied by TCRdb to the 5' RACE reads, yields one record per CDR3 protein. The table records about 490,000 distinct CDR3 sequences, about 16% of them present only once. This sample was shared with a second study, whose subject was yellow fever vaccine responses in identical twins. That paper states: Twins' vaccine T cell responses reportedly seemed partly convergent and partly personalized.

The receptor was isolated from a woman under 30 in good health. Sequencing was carried out using CD4+ T cells sorted from blood. The V gene is TRBV20-1, the J gene TRBJ1-4, with TRBD1 matching 7 bases. CDR3 sequence (DNA): TGCAGTGCTGGCGACAGGGCGGCGAGTGAAAAACTGTTTTTT. This codes for CSAGDRAASEKLFF.